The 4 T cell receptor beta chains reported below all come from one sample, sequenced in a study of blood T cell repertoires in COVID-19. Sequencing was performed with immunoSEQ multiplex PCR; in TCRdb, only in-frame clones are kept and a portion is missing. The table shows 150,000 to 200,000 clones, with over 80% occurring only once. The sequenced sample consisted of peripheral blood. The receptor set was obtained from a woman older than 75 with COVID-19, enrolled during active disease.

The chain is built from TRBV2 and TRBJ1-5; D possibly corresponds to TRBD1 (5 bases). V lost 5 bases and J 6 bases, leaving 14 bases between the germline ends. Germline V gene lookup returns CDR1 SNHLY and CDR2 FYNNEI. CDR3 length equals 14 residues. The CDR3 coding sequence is TGTGCCAGCAGTCCTCCGGTGGGGGGTCAGCCCCAGCATTTT. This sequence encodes CASSPPVGGQPQHF.

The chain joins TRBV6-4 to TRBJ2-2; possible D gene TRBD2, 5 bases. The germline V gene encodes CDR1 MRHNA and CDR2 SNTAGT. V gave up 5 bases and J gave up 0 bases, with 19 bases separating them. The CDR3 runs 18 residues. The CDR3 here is CASSNHPPGLANTGELFF. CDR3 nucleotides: TGTGCCAGCAGTAACCACCCCCCGGGGTTGGCGAACACCGGGGAGCTGTTTTTT.

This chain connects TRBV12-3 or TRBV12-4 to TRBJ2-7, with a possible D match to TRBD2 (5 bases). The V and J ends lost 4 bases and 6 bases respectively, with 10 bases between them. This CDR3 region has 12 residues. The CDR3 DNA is TGTGCCAGCAGTTCCGGGGTGAGCGAGCAGTACTTC. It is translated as CASSSGVSEQYF.

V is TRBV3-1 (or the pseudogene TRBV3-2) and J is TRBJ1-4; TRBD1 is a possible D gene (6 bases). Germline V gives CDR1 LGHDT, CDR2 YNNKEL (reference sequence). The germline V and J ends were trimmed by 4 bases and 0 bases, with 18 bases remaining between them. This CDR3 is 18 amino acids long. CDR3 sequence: CASSLGQGWHATNEKLFF. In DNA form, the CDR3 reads TGTGCCAGCAGCCTGGGCCAGGGGTGGCACGCAACTAATGAAAAACTGTTTTTT.